This passage covers 13 T cell receptor beta chains from one sample sequenced in a study of OX40 agonist ivuxolimab in advanced cancers. Sequencing used immunoSEQ multiplex PCR; TCRdb keeps in-frame clones, though not all of them. The sample consists of 25,000 to 30,000 clones, roughly 85% of them appearing once. Sequenced material: CD4+ or CD8+ T cells sorted from blood, taken in a trial of the OX40 agonist ivuxolimab. Receptors originate from an adult with an advanced solid tumor such as melanoma, head and neck, liver or kidney cancer.

This clone is medium-sized by share. The chain employs TRBV21-1 and TRBJ1-5. TRBV21-1 is tagged as a pseudogene. This CDR3 contains 13 residues. This CDR3 reads CASNGRDNQPQHF. CDR3 nucleotides: TGTGCCAGCAACGGACGGGATAATCAGCCCCAGCATTTT.

J is TRBJ1-2 and V is TRBV9, with D perhaps matching TRBD1 (5 bases). From germline, CDR1 is SGDLS and CDR2 YYNGEE. V was clipped by 3 bases and J by 8 bases, with 20 bases between them. The CDR3 is made up of 15 amino acids. The CDR3 sequence is CASSEPLAGSEGYTF. The DNA for the CDR3 is TGTGCCAGCAGCGAGCCGCTCGCAGGGTCTGAGGGCTACACCTTC.

This clone was seen once. This chain uses TRBV7-6 with TRBJ2-7; D not certain. V lost 2 bases and J 2 bases, leaving 7 bases between the germline ends. Germline assignment: CDR1 SGHVS and CDR2 FNYEAQ. The CDR3 sequence is 13 residues long. CDR3 loop: CASSLPGAYEQYF. CDR3 DNA sequence: TGTGCCAGCAGCTTACCGGGCGCCTACGAGCAGTACTTC.

CDR3 bases: TGTGCCAGCAGCTTACGGGGGAGAGATGAGCAGTTCTTC. Translating it yields CASSLRGRDEQFF. The chain is built from TRBV13 and TRBJ2-1; TRBD2 might be the D (6 bases). The CDR3 is 13 residues long. Germline V CDR1 and CDR2: PRHDT, FYEKMQ (reference sequence). The germline V and J ends were trimmed by 2 bases and 8 bases, with 10 bases remaining between them.

V gene TRBV4-2 combines with J gene TRBJ1-2, with unresolved D. This CDR3 is built from 18 residues. Germline lookup yields CDR1 LGHNA and CDR2 YNFKEQ. V was shortened by 0 bases and J by 4 bases, with 21 bases between the two germline ends. The CDR3 region is CASSQEAATPSYGYGYTF. In nucleotides, the CDR3 is TGTGCCAGCAGCCAAGAGGCAGCCACACCCTCCTATGGCTATGGCTACACCTTC.

CDR3 loop: CASRGDITEQFF. The DNA for the CDR3 is TGTGCCAGCAGGGGGGACATCACTGAGCAGTTCTTC. The J gene is TRBJ2-1, the V gene TRBV2; possible D gene TRBD1, 6 bases. V was cut by 6 bases and J by 9 bases, with 12 bases left in between. Germline V gives CDR1 SNHLY, CDR2 FYNNEI. CDR3 length: 12 amino acids.

The CDR3 DNA reads as TGTGCCAGCAGTTTAAAATTCCGGGTGGCAGGGAAGAATCAGCCCCAGCATTTT. Encoded protein: CASSLKFRVAGKNQPQHF. The chain has TRBV27 and TRBJ1-5; perhaps TRBD1 as D (5 bases). The V end lost 2 bases, the J end lost 4 bases, and 21 bases lay between the germline ends. The CDR3 is 18 amino acids. Germline V gene data show CDR1 as MNHEY and CDR2 as SMNVEV (reference sequence).

This clone has just one count. V usage is TRBV27 and J usage is TRBJ2-7, with D tentatively TRBD1 or TRBD2 (6 bases each). Germline V gene data show CDR1 as MNHEY and CDR2 as SMNVEV (reference sequence). Trimming shortened V by 0 bases and J by 6 bases, and 18 bases separated the two germline ends. The CDR3 is 16 amino acids. The CDR3 coding sequence is TGTGCCAGCAGTTTATCGGGGGGCAGGGTTGTGGTCGAGCAGTACTTC. This encodes CASSLSGGRVVVEQYF.

This clone was seen only once. V gene TRBV6-5 combines with J gene TRBJ2-5; a possible D gene is TRBD2 (6 bases). CDR1 MNHEY and CDR2 SVGAGI come from the germline V gene. The length of the CDR3 is 15 residues. V lost 0 bases and J 0 bases, leaving 8 bases between the germline ends. The CDR3 reads CASSYSAGHQETQYF. CDR3 nucleotide sequence: TGTGCCAGCAGTTACTCGGCGGGACACCAAGAGACCCAGTACTTC.

This rearrangement joins TRBV7-9 to TRBJ1-5; 7 positions match TRBD1. V shed 1 base, J shed 3 bases, and the junction held 3 bases outside the gene matches. Germline V gene data show CDR1 as SEHNR and CDR2 as FQNEAQ (reference sequence). The CDR3 is 15 amino acids. The CDR3 loop reads CASSLVGTDNQPQHF. The CDR3 nucleotides are TGTGCCAGCAGCTTAGTCGGGACAGACAATCAGCCCCAGCATTTT.

The V and J genes are TRBV2 and TRBJ1-2; D unclear. The V gene's germline CDR1 is SNHLY and CDR2 FYNNEI. CDR3 size: 13 residues. The V gene lost 6 bases and the J gene lost 2 bases, with 10 bases spanning the gap. The CDR3 sequence is CASRPTGNYGYTF. The CDR3 coding sequence is TGTGCCAGCAGACCCACCGGGAACTATGGCTACACCTTC.

The chain recombines TRBV2 with TRBJ1-6; D remains ambiguous. The V gene's germline CDR1 is SNHLY and CDR2 FYNNEI. Trimming removed 7 bases from V and 1 base from J, with 14 bases in between. This CDR3 spans 16 amino acids. The CDR3 DNA reads TGTGCCAGCACCTCCATCCCGGAGTCCTATAATTCACCCCTCCACTTT. It translates to CASTSIPESYNSPLHF.

The V and J genes are TRBV11-2 and TRBJ1-6, with D maybe TRBD1 (5 bases). Per germline, CDR1 SGHAT and CDR2 FQNNGV. V was shortened by 2 bases and J by 9 bases, with 17 bases between the two germline ends. This CDR3 has 16 amino acids. The CDR3 nucleotides are TGTGCCAGCAGCTTATGGGACCGAAGATTGCGTTCACCCCTCCACTTT. It is translated as CASSLWDRRLRSPLHF.